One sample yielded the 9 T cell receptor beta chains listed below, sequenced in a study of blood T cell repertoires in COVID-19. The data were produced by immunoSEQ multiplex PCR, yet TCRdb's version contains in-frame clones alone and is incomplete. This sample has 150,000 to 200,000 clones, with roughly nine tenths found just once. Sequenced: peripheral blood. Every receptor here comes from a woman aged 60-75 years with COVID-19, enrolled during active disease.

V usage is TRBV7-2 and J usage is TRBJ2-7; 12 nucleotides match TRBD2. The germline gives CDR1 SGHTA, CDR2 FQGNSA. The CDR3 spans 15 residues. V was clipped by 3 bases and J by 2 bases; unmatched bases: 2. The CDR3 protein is CASSFRTSGAYEQYF. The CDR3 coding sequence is TGTGCCAGCAGCTTTAGGACTAGCGGGGCCTACGAGCAGTACTTC.

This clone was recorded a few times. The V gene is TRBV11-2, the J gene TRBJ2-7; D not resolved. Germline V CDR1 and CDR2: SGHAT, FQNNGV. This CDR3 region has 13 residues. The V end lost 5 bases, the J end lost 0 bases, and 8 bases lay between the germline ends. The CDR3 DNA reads TGTGCCAGCAGCCGCCCCAGCTCCTACGAGCAGTACTTC. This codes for CASSRPSSYEQYF.

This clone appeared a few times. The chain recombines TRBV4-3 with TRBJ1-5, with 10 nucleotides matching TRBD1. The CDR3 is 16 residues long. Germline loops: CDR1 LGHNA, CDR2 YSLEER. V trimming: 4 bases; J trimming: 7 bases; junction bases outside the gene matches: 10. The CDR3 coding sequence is TGCGCCAGCAGCCTTAATCACCGACAGGGGGCCCAGCCCCAGCATTTT. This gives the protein CASSLNHRQGAQPQHF.

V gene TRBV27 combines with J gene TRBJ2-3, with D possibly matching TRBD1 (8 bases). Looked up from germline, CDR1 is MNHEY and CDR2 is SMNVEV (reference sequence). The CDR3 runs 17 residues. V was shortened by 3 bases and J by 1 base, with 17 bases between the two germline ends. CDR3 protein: CASSFHGQGGRTDTQYF. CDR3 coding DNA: TGTGCCAGCAGTTTTCATGGACAGGGAGGGCGCACAGATACGCAGTATTTT.

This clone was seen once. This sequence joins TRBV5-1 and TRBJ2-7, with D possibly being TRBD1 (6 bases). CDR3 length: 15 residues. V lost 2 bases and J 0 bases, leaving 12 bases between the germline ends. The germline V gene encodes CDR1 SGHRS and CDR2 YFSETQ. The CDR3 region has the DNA TGCGCCAGCAGCTTAACAGGGATTAGCTCCTACGAGCAGTACTTC. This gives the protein CASSLTGISSYEQYF.

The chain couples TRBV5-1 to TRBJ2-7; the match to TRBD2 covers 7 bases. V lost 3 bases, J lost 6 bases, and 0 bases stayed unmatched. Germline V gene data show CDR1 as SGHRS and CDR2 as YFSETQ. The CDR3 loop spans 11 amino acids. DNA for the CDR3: TGCGCCAGCAGCTGGGAGGGCGAGCAGTACTTC. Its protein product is CASSWEGEQYF.

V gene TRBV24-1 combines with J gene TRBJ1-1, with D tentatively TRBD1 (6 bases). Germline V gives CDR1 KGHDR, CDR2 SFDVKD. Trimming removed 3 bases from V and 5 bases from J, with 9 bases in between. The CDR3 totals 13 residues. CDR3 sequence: CATSDAQGTEAFF. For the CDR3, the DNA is TGTGCCACCAGTGATGCCCAGGGGACTGAAGCTTTCTTT.

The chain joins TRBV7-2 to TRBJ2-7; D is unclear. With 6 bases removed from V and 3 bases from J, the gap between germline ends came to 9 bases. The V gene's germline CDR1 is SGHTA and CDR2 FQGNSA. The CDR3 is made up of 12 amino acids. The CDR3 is CASSIGVYEQYF. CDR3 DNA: TGTGCCAGCAGTATAGGAGTCTACGAGCAGTACTTC.

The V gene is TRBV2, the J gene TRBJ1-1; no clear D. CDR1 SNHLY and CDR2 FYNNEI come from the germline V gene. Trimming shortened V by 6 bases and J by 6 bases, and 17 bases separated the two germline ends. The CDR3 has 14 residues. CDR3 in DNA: TGTGCCAGCAGACCCGCGGGGAGGGTCTCTGAAGCTTTCTTT. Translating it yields CASRPAGRVSEAFF.